The present T cell receptor (beta chain) was sequenced within a study of long-term antiretroviral therapy in people with HIV. For the study at large: About a decade before 2015, the earliest samples were taken when ART was typically delayed. Notes on the study in general: CDR3 length ranges were narrower in HIV repertoires than in controls. ART-treated samples gained diversity yet remained below transplant donor controls.

They ran version v3.0 of the immunoSEQ assay at survey level. Here immunoSEQ multiplex PCR was the method, and the copy in TCRdb shows in-frame clones only, minus some. Counted here are fewer than 35,000 clones, under 85% occurring once; the ten biggest clones make up about 7.7%. The CDR3 is 11 amino acids. Germline V gives CDR1 SGHRS, CDR2 YFSETQ. V trimming: 4 bases; J trimming: 7 bases; junction bases outside the gene matches: 2. A remark on this clone: The antigen is unknown.

Every sample had about 1-11 million cryopreserved PBMC in it before DNA extraction. The chain couples TRBV5-1 to TRBJ2-7, with 7 bases matching TRBD1. The receptor's source is a man aged 35 to 55 with HIV. The sequencing here drew on unsorted PBMCs, taken 3 years after starting antiretroviral therapy. This CDR3 reads CASSPDREQYF. CDR3 nucleotide sequence: TGCGCCAGCAGCCCGGACAGGGAGCAGTACTTC.